This section outlines one TCR beta chain sequence together with its context. Method: immunoSEQ multiplex PCR; TCRdb's copy keeps in-frame clones and lacks some. The sample lists some 67,000 clones, approximately 88% occurring once. This sample is part of a study of blood T cell repertoires in COVID-19. V gave up 6 bases and J gave up 1 base, with 12 bases separating them. The CDR3 spans 14 residues. Germline V gives CDR1 MNHEY, CDR2 SVGAGI. The rearrangement links TRBV6-5 to TRBJ1-1; D unclear. The clonotype originates from a woman aged 55-69 years with acute or convalescent COVID-19. The sequencing sample was made of peripheral blood. CDR3 sequence (DNA): TGTGCCAGCAGGGGTCCGGGGAGGAACACTGAAGCTTTCTTT. It specifies CASRGPGRNTEAFF.